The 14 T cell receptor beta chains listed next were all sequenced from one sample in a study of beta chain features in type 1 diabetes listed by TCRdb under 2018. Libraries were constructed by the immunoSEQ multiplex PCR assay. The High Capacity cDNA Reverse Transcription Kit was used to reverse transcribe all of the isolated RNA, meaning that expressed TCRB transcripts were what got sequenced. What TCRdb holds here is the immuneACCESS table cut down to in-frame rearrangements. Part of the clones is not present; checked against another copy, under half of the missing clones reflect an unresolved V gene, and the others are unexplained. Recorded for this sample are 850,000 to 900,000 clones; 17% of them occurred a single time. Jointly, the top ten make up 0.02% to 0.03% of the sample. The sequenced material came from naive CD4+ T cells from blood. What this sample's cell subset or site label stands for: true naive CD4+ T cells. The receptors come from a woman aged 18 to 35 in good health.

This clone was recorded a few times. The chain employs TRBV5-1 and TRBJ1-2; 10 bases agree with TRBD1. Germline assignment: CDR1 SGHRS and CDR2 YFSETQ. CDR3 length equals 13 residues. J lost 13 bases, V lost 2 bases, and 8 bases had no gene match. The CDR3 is CASSFAGTGVLTF. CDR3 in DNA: TGCGCCAGCAGCTTTGCCGGGACAGGGGTTCTCACCTTC.

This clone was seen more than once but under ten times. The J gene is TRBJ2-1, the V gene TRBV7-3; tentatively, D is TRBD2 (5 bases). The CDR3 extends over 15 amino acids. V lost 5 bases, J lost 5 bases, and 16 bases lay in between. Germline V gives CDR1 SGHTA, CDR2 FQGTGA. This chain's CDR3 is CASSPTSGTHNEQFF. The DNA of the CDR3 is TGTGCCAGCAGCCCCACAAGCGGTACCCACAATGAGCAGTTCTTC.

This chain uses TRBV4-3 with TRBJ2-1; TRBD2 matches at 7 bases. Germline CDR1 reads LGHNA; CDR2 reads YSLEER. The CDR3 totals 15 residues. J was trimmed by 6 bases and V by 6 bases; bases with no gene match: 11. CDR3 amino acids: CASSLTSFLTNEQFF. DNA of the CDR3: TGCGCCAGCAGTCTGACTAGCTTTTTAACCAATGAGCAGTTCTTC.

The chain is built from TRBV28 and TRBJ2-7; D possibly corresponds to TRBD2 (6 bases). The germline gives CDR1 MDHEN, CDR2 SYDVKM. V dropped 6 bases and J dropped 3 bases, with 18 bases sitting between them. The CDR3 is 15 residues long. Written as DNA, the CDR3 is TGTGCCAGCAGCCACGCTGGAGGGGCGGGCTACGAGCAGTACTTC. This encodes CASSHAGGAGYEQYF.

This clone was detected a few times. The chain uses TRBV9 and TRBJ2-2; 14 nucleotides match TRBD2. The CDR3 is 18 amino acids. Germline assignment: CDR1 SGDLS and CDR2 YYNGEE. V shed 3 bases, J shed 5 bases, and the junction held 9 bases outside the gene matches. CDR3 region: CASSASGLAGGRTGELFF. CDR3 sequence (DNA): TGTGCCAGCAGCGCTTCCGGACTAGCGGGAGGAAGGACCGGGGAGCTGTTTTTT.

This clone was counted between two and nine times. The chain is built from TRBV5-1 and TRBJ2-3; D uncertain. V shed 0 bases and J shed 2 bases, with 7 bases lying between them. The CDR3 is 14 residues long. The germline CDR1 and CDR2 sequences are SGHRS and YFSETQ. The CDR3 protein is CASSLEVSTDTQYF. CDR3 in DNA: TGCGCCAGCAGCTTGGAGGTGTCCACAGATACGCAGTATTTT.

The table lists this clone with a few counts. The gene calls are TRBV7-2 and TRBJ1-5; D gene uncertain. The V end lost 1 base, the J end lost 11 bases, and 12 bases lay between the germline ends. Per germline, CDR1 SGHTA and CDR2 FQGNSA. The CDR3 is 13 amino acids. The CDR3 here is CASSLVSQGTQHF. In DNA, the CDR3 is TGTGCCAGCAGCTTAGTTAGCCAAGGGACCCAGCATTTT.

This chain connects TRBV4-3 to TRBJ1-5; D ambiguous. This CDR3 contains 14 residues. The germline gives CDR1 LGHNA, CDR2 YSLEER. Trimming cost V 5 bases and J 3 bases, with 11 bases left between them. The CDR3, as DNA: TGCGCCAGCAGCTCCGTGGCATTCAATCAGCCCCAGCATTTT. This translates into CASSSVAFNQPQHF.

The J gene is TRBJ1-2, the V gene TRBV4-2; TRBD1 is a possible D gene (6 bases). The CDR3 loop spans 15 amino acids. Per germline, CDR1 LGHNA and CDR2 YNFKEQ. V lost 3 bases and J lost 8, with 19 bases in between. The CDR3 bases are TGTGCCAGCAGCCAGCCCGAACAGGGCTCGAAGGGCTACACCTTC. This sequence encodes CASSQPEQGSKGYTF.

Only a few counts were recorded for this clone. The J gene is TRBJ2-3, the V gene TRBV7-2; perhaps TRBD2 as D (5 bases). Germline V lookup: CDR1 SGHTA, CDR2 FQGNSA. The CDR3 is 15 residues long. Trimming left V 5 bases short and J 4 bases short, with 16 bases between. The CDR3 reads CASSPPGNYPDTQYF. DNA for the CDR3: TGTGCCAGCAGCCCCCCCGGGAACTATCCAGATACGCAGTATTTT.

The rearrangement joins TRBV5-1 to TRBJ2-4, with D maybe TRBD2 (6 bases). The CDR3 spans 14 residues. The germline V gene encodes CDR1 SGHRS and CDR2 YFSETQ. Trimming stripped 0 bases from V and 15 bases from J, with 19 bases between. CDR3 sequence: CASSLDGSPSIVYF. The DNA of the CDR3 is TGCGCCAGCAGCTTGGACGGGAGCCCCTCCATTGTGTACTTC.

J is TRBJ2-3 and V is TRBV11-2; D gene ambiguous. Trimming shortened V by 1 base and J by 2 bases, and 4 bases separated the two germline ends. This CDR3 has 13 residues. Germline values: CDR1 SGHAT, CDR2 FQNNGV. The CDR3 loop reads CASSLALTDTQYF. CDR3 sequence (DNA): TGTGCCAGCAGCTTAGCCCTCACAGATACGCAGTATTTT. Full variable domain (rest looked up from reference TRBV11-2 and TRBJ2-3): EAGVAQSPRYKIIEKRQSVAFWCNPISGHATLYWYQQILGQGPKLLIQFQNNGVVDDSQLPKDRFSAERLKGVDSTLKIQPAKLEDSAVYLCASSLALTDTQYFGPGTRLTVL.

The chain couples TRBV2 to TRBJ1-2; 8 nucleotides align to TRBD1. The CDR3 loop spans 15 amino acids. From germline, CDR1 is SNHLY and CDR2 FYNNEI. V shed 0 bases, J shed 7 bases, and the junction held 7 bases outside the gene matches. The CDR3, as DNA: TGTGCCAGCAGTGAAGCGCTTCAGGGGGCCCCTGGCTACACCTTC. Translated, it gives CASSEALQGAPGYTF.

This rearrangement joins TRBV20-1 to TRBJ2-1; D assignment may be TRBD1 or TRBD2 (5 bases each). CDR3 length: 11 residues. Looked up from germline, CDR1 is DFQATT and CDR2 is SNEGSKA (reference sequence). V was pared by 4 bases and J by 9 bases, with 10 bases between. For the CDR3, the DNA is TGCAGTGCTAAGGCAGGGAGTGAGCAGTTCTTC. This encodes CSAKAGSEQFF.